These 16 T cell receptor beta chains originate from one sample sequenced in a study of blood T cells in healthy people across ages. Combining a sample-barcoded 5' primer with a J-beta primer mix, a second PCR ran for about 6 to 12 cycles. TCRdb reprocessed the 5' RACE reads with MiXCR, giving one entry per CDR3 protein. The table has roughly 1,700,000 distinct CDR3 sequences, roughly 27% seen once. What was sequenced was blood. The receptors shown here come from a woman in her twenties or thirties in good health.

This clonotype was seen a few times. V gene TRBV2 combines with J gene TRBJ2-7, with no clear D. CDR1 SNHLY and CDR2 FYNNEI come from the germline V gene. The CDR3 contains 14 residues. Trimming shortened V by 7 bases and J by 7 bases, and 20 bases separated the two germline ends. The CDR3 sequence: CASNSDSYYNEQYF. As DNA, the CDR3 is TGTGCCAGCAACTCCGACTCGTACTACAATGAGCAGTACTTC.

The chain joins TRBV20-1 to TRBJ2-1; a weak D match, TRBD2 (6 bases). V was shortened by 3 bases and J by 5 bases, with 11 bases between the two germline ends. Germline lookup yields CDR1 DFQATT and CDR2 SNEGSKA (reference sequence). The CDR3 length is 13 residues. The chain's CDR3 is CSASAGLDNEQFF. CDR3 nucleotide sequence: TGCAGTGCTAGCGCGGGACTTGACAATGAGCAGTTCTTC.

The V call is TRBV20-1, the J call TRBJ1-4; possibly TRBD1 for D (6 bases). The ends were cut back, 6 bases at V and 3 bases at J, with 14 bases in the middle. The length of the CDR3 is 14 residues. Germline V CDR1 and CDR2: DFQATT, SNEGSKA (reference sequence). The CDR3 DNA reads as TGCAGTGCGCAATACAGGGACGCTAATGAAAAACTGTTTTTT. It codes for CSAQYRDANEKLFF.

Notes on this clonotype: A much larger clone differs from this one at a single base, so this may be a read error. V and J are TRBV30 and TRBJ2-5; 7 positions agree with TRBD2. V shed 1 base, J shed 4 bases, and the junction held 9 bases outside the gene matches. The CDR3 extends over 15 amino acids. Per the germline V gene, CDR1 is GTSNPN and CDR2 is SVGIG (reference sequence). Here the CDR3 DNA reads TGTGCCTGGAGTGAATCAGGCGGGAGCCCAGAGACCCAGTACTTC. Its translation is CAWSESGGSPETQYF.

The chain links TRBV15 to TRBJ2-7, with D possibly being TRBD1 or TRBD2 (5 bases each). V dropped 0 bases and J dropped 12 bases, with 12 bases sitting between them. The germline V gene has CDR1 LNHNV and CDR2 YYDKDF (reference sequence). The CDR3 contains 12 residues. CDR3 loop: CATSRDWDPSYF. DNA of the CDR3: TGTGCCACCAGCAGAGATTGGGACCCGTCGTACTTC.

This clonotype appeared a few times. This chain links TRBV30 with TRBJ1-2, with 9 positions matching TRBD1. V was pared by 5 bases and J by 8 bases, with 3 bases of the junction left unmatched. CDR3 length equals 11 residues. CDR1 is GTSNPN, CDR2 SVGIG, per germline (reference sequence). CDR3: CAWGQGNGYTF. Written as DNA, the CDR3 is TGTGCCTGGGGACAGGGGAACGGCTACACCTTC.

This clonotype was seen just once. One end of the junction is discordant with germline, which a read error may explain. This sequence joins TRBV10-3 and TRBJ2-3, with TRBD1 identical over 10 bases. Germline V gives CDR1 ENHRY, CDR2 SYGVKD. The length of the CDR3 is 16 residues. The CDR3 region is CAISEGDRGLADAQYF. Written as DNA, the CDR3 is TGTGCCATCAGTGAGGGGGACAGGGGATTGGCAGATGCGCAGTATTTT.

The chain recombines TRBV3-1 with TRBJ1-5, with TRBD1 as a possible D gene (6 bases). This CDR3 contains 13 residues. CDR1 and CDR2 (germline): LGHDT, YNNKEL (reference sequence). V lost 3 bases, J lost 9 bases, and 12 bases lay in between. CDR3 region: CASSQGARGPQHF. CDR3 DNA: TGTGCCAGCAGCCAGGGGGCGCGGGGGCCCCAGCATTTT.

This clonotype was seen many times. The chain links TRBV29-1 to TRBJ2-5; 11 bases fit TRBD2. Germline loops: CDR1 SQVTM, CDR2 ANQGSEA. The CDR3 is made up of 13 amino acids. Trimming took 7 bases from V and 10 from J; bases not matched to a gene: 11. The CDR3 coding sequence is TGCAGCGCCCCCATAGCGGGAGGGCCGGTCCAGTACTTC. As protein: CSAPIAGGPVQYF.

In this sample, this clonotype turned up many times. The chain employs TRBV7-9 and TRBJ2-1, with unresolved D. CDR1 SEHNR and CDR2 FQNEAQ come from the germline V gene (reference sequence). The CDR3 length is 13 residues. V shed 2 bases and J shed 8 bases, with 10 bases lying between them. As DNA, the CDR3 is TGTGCCAGCAGCTTAATCCTCAAGGATGAGCAGTTCTTC. This codes for CASSLILKDEQFF.

The V gene is TRBV12-3 or TRBV12-4, the J gene TRBJ1-2; D possibly corresponds to TRBD1 (5 bases). The CDR3 spans 14 residues. V was trimmed by 4 bases and J by 4 bases, leaving 13 bases between them. The CDR3 nucleotides are TGTGCCAGCAGTTCAGCGGGGCTGTCCTATGGCTACACCTTC. This gives the protein CASSSAGLSYGYTF.

Only a few counts were recorded for this clonotype. V usage is TRBV29-1 and J usage is TRBJ1-4; TRBD1 aligns across 9 bases. This CDR3 spans 16 amino acids. The V and J ends lost 2 bases and 8 bases, in that order; junction bases with no gene match: 12. Germline lookup yields CDR1 SQVTM and CDR2 ANQGSEA. This CDR3 reads CSVEKYRGLELEKLFF. The CDR3 coding sequence is TGCAGCGTTGAAAAGTACAGGGGGCTGGAATTAGAAAAACTGTTTTTT.

The chain carries TRBV5-5 and TRBJ1-2; tentative D call: TRBD1 (5 bases). The CDR3 spans 15 residues. The V gene lost 2 bases and the J gene lost 4 bases, with 15 bases spanning the gap. CDR1 SGHKS and CDR2 YYEKEE come from the germline V gene (reference sequence). This CDR3 reads CASSLGAARSYGYTF. CDR3 coding DNA: TGTGCCAGCAGCTTAGGGGCAGCAAGGAGCTATGGCTACACCTTC.

The chain joins TRBV7-2 to TRBJ2-7; 11 nucleotides agree with TRBD2. Germline V gene sequence: CDR1 SGHTA, CDR2 FQGNSA. V was clipped by 2 bases and J by 1 base; unmatched bases: 4. This CDR3 contains 16 residues. The CDR3 here is CASSLLAGGISYEQYF. The CDR3 coding sequence is TGTGCCAGCAGCTTACTAGCGGGGGGTATTTCCTACGAGCAGTACTTC. The full variable domain, in which reference TRBV7-2 and TRBJ2-7 provide the parts outside the CDR3, is GAGVSQSPSNKVTEKGKDVELRCDPISGHTALYWYRQSLGQGLEFLIYFQGNSAPDKSGLPSDRFSAERTGGSVSTLTIQRTQQEDSAVYLCASSLLAGGISYEQYFGPGTRLTVT.

This chain uses TRBV10-3 with TRBJ2-5; 16 bases are a match to TRBD2. Per the germline V gene, CDR1 is ENHRY and CDR2 is SYGVKD. V trimming: 6 bases; J trimming: 5 bases; junction bases outside the gene matches: 3. The CDR3 runs to 15 residues. This chain's CDR3 is CAIRGLAGGLETQYF. The CDR3 coding sequence is TGTGCCATCAGGGGACTAGCGGGGGGGCTGGAGACCCAGTACTTC.

The chain combines TRBV3-1 with TRBJ2-7; TRBD1 is a possible D gene (6 bases). Germline-derived CDR1 and CDR2 are LGHDT and YNNKEL (reference sequence). V was clipped by 0 bases and J by 7 bases, with 16 bases between them. This CDR3 comprises 15 residues. The CDR3 protein is CASSQDFGGRVEQYF. In nucleotides, the CDR3 is TGTGCCAGCAGCCAAGATTTTGGGGGCCGGGTTGAGCAGTACTTC.